This T cell receptor (beta chain) comes out of a study of blood T cell dynamics during melanoma immunotherapy. About the research overall: Metastatic melanoma patients received first-line pembrolizumab or nivolumab plus ipilimumab. Study-level results: At W3, later disease-control patients showed bifurcated PBMC repertoire changes, unlike progressors. The study could not tell melanoma-specific clones from general immune activation.

Measured with immunoSEQ multiplex PCR; TCRdb has only the in-frame clones, and not every one. Of approximately 9,700 clones listed, about 91% are singletons. In its sample, this clone was seen a few times. Its antigen remains unidentified. CDR1 is MDHEN, CDR2 SYDVKM, per germline. V lost 3 bases and J 3 bases, leaving 12 bases between the germline ends. The CDR3 covers 15 residues. The time point was: pre-treatment baseline. This receptor was taken from a human donor with melanoma. This rearrangement joins TRBV28 to TRBJ1-5; no reliable D call. This sample comprised blood, obtained from a patient treated with checkpoint blockade. This CDR3 reads CASSLREVSNQPQHF. Here the CDR3 DNA reads TGTGCCAGCAGTTTGCGGGAGGTATCCAATCAGCCCCAGCATTTT.